This T cell receptor beta chain stems from a study of CD8 T cells in Susac syndrome. Reverse transcription of roughly 0.5 to 1 ug RNA was carried out with random hexamers. An immunoSEQ multiplex PCR generated amplified TCR beta CDR3 products spanning 54 Vbeta and 13 Jbeta. TCRdb re-called the immunoSEQ multiplex PCR reads through MiXCR, storing one row per CDR3 protein. The sample contains about 120,000 distinct CDR3 sequences, 90% to 95% of which appear only once. Study-level results: Expansion of Susac CD8+ clones peaked in TEMRA cells and in active patients.

TEMRA cells were enriched by FACS, while CD8+ and CD4+ T cells were obtained through a negative isolation that was performed magnetically. On this clonotype itself: The antigen is undetermined.

The germline V and J ends were trimmed by 4 bases and 0 bases, with 16 bases remaining between them. This CDR3 region has 16 residues. CDR1 MNHEY and CDR2 SMNVEV come from the germline V gene (reference sequence). Sequenced input: CD8+ T cells from PBMCs. The chain couples TRBV27 to TRBJ2-7; D may be TRBD1 (6 bases). This clonotype was sampled from a human donor with Susac syndrome. The CDR3 DNA follows: TGTGCCAGCAGTTGGCAGACAGGACGCTTCTCCTACGAGCAGTACTTC. Translating it yields CASSWQTGRFSYEQYF.